These T cell receptor beta chains were read from a single sample in a study of shared clonotypes between healthy human individuals. The repertoire was sequenced with immunoSEQ multiplex PCR; TCRdb's copy has only in-frame clones and lacks some. This sample carries roughly 890,000 clones, 85% to 95% of them seen once, and the ten largest clones take 24%. Sequenced input: naive CD8+ T cells sorted from blood. These receptor sequences come from a man aged 30-40 years in good health. Both conserved end residues are part of each CDR3. The D gene is left open where the match is weak. Rows give clone size only sometimes, using once, few, many, or a class for an expanded clone.

-	few	TRBJ1-5	14	TRBV4-1	CASSRSLGDQPQHF	TGCGCCAGCAGCAGGTCTTTAGGGGATCAGCCCCAGCATTTT
TRBD1	-	TRBJ2-5	17	TRBV11-1	CASSLDRGLIWQETQYF	TGTGCCAGCAGCTTAGACAGGGGGTTGATTTGGCAAGAGACCCAGTACTTC
-	-	TRBJ2-1	17	TRBV18	CASSPAIAPGDYNEQFF	TGTGCCAGCTCACCGGCGATAGCTCCGGGGGATTACAATGAGCAGTTCTTC
TRBD2	-	TRBJ2-1	15	TRBV27	CASNDAGGDYNEQFF	TGTGCCAGCAACGATGCGGGAGGGGATTACAATGAGCAGTTCTTC
TRBD1	-	TRBJ2-7	17	TRBV14	CASSQGGTGVFGYEQYF	TGTGCCAGCAGCCAAGGCGGGACAGGGGTGTTCGGCTACGAGCAGTACTTC
-	-	TRBJ1-1	13	TRBV19	CASSIEVNTEAFF	TGTGCCAGTAGTATCGAAGTGAACACTGAAGCTTTCTTT
-	-	TRBJ2-1	14	TRBV28	CASSYPGAYNEQFF	TGTGCCAGCAGTTACCCGGGGGCCTACAATGAGCAGTTCTTC
TRBD1	-	TRBJ2-7	15	TRBV27	CASSGRGQGTREQYF	TGTGCCAGCAGTGGCCGCGGACAGGGGACGCGGGAGCAGTACTTC
-	-	TRBJ2-7	14	TRBV9	CASSVGHSRYEQYF	TGTGCCAGCAGCGTAGGTCACAGTCGCTACGAGCAGTACTTC
-	-	TRBJ1-2	14	TRBV28	CASSPPPGLYGYTF	TGTGCCAGCAGCCCCCCCCCAGGGCTCTATGGCTACACCTTC
-	-	TRBJ2-2	11	TRBV29-1	CSVKGTGELFF	TGCAGCGTAAAGGGTACCGGGGAGCTGTTTTTT
-	-	TRBJ1-2	11	TRBV2	CASSDRYGYTF	TGTGCCAGCAGTGACCGGTATGGCTACACCTTC
TRBD1	-	TRBJ2-2	15	TRBV4-1	CASSPWTGFTGELFF	TGCGCCAGCAGCCCCTGGACAGGGTTCACCGGGGAGCTGTTTTTT
-	-	TRBJ2-3	15	TRBV11-1	CASSLVVAGTDTQYF	TGTGCCAGCAGCTTAGTGGTAGCGGGCACAGATACGCAGTATTTT
TRBD1	-	TRBJ2-7	15	TRBV19	CASSIRDRGPYEQYF	TGTGCCAGTAGTATCCGGGACAGGGGGCCGTACGAGCAGTACTTC
-	-	TRBJ2-3	12	TRBV5-1	CASSLGADTQYF	TGCGCCAGCAGCTTGGGGGCAGATACGCAGTATTTT
TRBD1	-	TRBJ2-1	14	TRBV6-5	CASSLRGLYNEQFF	TGTGCCAGCAGTCTCAGGGGGCTTTACAATGAGCAGTTCTTC
-	-	TRBJ2-2	13	TRBV29-1	CSVAMSDTGELFF	TGCAGCGTTGCTATGTCCGACACCGGGGAGCTGTTTTTT